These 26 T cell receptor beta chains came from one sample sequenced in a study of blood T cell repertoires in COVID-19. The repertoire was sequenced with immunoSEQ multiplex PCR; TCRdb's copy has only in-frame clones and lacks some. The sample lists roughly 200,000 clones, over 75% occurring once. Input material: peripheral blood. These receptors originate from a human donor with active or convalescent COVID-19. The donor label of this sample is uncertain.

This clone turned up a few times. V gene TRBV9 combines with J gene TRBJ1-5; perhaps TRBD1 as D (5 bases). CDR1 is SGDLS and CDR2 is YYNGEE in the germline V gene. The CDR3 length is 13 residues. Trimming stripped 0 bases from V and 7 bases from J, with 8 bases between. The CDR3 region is CASSVGQGQPQHF. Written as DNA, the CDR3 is TGTGCCAGCAGCGTAGGCCAGGGACAGCCCCAGCATTTT.

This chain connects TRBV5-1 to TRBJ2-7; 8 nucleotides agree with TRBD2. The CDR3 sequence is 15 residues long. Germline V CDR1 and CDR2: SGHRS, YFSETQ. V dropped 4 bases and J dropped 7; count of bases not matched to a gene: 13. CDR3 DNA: TGCGCCAGCAGCCCGGGTACGGGAGGGGTTTTAGAGCAGTACTTC. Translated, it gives CASSPGTGGVLEQYF.

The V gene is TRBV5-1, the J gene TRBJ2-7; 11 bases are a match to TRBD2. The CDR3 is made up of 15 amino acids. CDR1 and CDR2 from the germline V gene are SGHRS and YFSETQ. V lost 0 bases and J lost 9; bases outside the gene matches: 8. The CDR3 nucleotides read TGCGCCAGCAGCTTGGCCCCGACTAGCGGGGTGGGGCAGTACTTC. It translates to CASSLAPTSGVGQYF.

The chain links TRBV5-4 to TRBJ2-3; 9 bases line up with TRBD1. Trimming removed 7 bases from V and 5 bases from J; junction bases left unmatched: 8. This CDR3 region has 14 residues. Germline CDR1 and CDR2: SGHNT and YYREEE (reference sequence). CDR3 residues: CASGRDREEDTQYF. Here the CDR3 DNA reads TGTGCCAGCGGACGGGACAGGGAGGAAGATACGCAGTATTTT.

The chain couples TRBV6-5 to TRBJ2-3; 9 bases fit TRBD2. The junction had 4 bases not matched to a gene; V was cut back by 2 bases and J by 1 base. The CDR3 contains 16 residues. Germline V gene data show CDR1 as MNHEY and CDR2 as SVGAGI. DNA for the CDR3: TGTGCCAGCAGTTACCATTCTAGCGGGGGCACAGATACGCAGTATTTT. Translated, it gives CASSYHSSGGTDTQYF.

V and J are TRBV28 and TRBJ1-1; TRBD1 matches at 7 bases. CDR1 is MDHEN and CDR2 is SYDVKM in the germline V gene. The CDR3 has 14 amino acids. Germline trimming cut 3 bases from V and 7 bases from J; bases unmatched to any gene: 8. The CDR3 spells CASSFIRDRSEAFF. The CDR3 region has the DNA TGTGCCAGCAGTTTTATTAGGGACAGAAGTGAAGCTTTCTTT. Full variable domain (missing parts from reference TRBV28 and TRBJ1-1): DVKVTQSSRYLVKRTGEKVFLECVQDMDHENMFWYRQDPGLGLRLIYFSYDVKMKEKGDIPEGYSVSREKKERFSLILESASTNQTSMYLCASSFIRDRSEAFFGQGTRLTVV.

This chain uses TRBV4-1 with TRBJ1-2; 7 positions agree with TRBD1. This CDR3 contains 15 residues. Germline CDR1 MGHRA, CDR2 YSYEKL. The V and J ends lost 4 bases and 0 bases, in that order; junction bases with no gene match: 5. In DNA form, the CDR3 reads TGCGCCAGCAGCCCAGGGGGGTCAGCTAACTATGGCTACACCTTC. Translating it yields CASSPGGSANYGYTF.

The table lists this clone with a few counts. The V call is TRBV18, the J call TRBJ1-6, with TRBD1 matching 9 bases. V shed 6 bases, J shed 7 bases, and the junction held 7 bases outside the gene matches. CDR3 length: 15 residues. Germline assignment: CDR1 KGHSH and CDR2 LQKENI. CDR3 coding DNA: TGTGCCAGCTCGCCCGGGACAGGGTTAAATTCACCCCTCCACTTT. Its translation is CASSPGTGLNSPLHF.

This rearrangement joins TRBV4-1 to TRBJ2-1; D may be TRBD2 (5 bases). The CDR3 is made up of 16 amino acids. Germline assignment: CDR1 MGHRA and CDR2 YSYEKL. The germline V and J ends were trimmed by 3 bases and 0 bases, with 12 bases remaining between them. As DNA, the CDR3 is TGCGCCAGCAGCCATCGTAGCGCGAGCTCCTACAATGAGCAGTTCTTC. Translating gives CASSHRSASSYNEQFF.

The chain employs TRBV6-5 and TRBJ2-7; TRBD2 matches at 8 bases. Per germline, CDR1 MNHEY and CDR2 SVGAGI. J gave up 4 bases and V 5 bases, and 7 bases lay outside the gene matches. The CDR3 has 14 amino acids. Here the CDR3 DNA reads TGTGCCAGCAGTCCCTACGCGGGGGGATACGAGCAGTACTTC. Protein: CASSPYAGGYEQYF.

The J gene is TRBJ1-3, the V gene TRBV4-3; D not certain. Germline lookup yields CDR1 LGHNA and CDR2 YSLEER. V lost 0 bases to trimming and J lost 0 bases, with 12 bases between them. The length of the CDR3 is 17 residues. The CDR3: CASSQDWSRVSGNTIYF. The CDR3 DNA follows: TGCGCCAGCAGCCAAGATTGGTCACGGGTCTCTGGAAACACCATATATTTT.

The CDR3 DNA follows: TGTGCCACCAGTGAACCTACAGGGAGGGGGTATGGCTACACCTTC. It specifies CATSEPTGRGYGYTF. The chain joins TRBV24-1 to TRBJ1-2, with D perhaps matching TRBD1 (6 bases). The CDR3 extends over 15 amino acids. The ends were cut back, 4 bases at V and 5 bases at J, with 16 bases in the middle. The germline V gene encodes CDR1 KGHDR and CDR2 SFDVKD.

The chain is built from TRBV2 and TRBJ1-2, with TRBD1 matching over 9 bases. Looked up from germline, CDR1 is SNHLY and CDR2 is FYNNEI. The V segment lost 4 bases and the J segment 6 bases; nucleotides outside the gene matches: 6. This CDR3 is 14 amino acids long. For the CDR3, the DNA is TGTGCCAGCAGTGCCACAGGGGGCGAAAATGGCTACACCTTC. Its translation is CASSATGGENGYTF. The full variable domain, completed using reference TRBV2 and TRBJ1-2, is EPEVTQTPSHQVTQMGQEVILRCVPISNHLYFYWYRQILGQKVEFLVSFYNNEISEKSEIFDDQFSVERPDGSNFTLKIRSTKLEDSAMYFCASSATGGENGYTFGSGTRLTVV.

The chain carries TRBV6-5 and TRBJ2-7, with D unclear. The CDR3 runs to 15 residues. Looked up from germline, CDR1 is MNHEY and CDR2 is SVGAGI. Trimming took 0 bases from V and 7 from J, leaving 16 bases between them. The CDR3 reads CASSYSRSPGWEQYF. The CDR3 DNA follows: TGTGCCAGCAGTTACTCGAGGAGCCCTGGGTGGGAGCAGTACTTC.

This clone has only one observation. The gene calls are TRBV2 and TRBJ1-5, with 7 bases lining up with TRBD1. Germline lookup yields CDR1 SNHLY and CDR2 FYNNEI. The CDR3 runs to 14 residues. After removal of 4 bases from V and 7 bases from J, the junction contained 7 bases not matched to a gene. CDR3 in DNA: TGTGCCAGCAGTGTAATAGGGGGCGGGCAGCCCCAGCATTTT. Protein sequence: CASSVIGGGQPQHF.

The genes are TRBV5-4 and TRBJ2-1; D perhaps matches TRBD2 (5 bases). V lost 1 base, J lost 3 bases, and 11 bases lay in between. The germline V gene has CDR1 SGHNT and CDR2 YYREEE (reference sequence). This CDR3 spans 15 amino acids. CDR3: CASSLPGSNYNEQFF. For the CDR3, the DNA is TGTGCCAGCAGCTTGCCGGGATCGAACTACAATGAGCAGTTCTTC.

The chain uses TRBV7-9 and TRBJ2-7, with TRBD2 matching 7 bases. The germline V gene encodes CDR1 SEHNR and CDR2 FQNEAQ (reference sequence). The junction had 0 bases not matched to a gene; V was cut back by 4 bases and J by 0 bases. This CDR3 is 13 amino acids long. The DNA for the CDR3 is TGTGCCAGCAGCTCGGGGGGCTCCTACGAGCAGTACTTC. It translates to CASSSGGSYEQYF.

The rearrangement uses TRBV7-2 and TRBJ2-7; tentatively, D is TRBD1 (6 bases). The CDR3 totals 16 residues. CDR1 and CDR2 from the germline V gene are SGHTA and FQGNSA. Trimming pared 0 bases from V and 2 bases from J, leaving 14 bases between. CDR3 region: CASSLAGQGITYEQYF. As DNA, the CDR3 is TGTGCCAGCAGCTTAGCGGGCCAGGGGATCACCTACGAGCAGTACTTC.

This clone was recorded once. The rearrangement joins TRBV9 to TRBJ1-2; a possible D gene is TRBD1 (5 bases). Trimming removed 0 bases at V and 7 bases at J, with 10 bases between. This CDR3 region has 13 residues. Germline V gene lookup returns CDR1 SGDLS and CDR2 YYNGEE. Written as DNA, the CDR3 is TGTGCCAGCAGCGTAGCCGGGGGAGGTGGCTACACCTTC. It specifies CASSVAGGGGYTF.

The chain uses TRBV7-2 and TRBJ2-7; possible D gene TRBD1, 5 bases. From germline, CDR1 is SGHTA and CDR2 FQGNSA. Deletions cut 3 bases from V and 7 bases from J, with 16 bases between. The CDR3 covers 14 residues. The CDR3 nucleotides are TGTGCCAGCAGCTTCTCATTAGGGGTGGGAGAGCAGTACTTC. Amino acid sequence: CASSFSLGVGEQYF.

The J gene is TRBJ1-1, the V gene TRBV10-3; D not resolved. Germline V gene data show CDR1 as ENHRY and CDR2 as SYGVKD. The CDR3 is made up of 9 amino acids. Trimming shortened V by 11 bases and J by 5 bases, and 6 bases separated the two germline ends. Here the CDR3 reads CAERTEAFF. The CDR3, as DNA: TGTGCCGAGCGGACTGAAGCTTTCTTT.

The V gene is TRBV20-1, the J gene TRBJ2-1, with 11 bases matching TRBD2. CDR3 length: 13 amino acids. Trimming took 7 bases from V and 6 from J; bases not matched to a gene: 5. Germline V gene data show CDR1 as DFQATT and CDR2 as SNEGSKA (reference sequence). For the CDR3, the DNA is TGCAGTGTTAGTAGCGGGAGGGCCAATGAGCAGTTCTTC. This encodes CSVSSGRANEQFF.

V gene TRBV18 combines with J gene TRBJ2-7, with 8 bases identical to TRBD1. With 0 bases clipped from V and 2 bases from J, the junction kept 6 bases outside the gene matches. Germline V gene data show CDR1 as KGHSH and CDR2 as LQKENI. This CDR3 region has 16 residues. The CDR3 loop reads CASSPPMGTGPYEQYF. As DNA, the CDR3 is TGTGCCAGCTCACCACCGATGGGGACAGGACCCTACGAGCAGTACTTC.

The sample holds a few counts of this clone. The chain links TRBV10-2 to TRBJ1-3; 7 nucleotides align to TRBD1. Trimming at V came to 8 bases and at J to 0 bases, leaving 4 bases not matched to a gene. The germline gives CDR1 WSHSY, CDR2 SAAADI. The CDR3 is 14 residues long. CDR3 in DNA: TGCGCCAGCGGGACAGTGATCTCTGGAAACACCATATATTTT. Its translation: CASGTVISGNTIYF.

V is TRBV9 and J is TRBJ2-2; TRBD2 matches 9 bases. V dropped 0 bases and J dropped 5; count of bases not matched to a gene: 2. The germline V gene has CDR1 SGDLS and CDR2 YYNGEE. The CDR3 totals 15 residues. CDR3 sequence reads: CASSVASGITGELFF. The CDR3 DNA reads TGTGCCAGCAGCGTAGCTAGCGGGATTACCGGGGAGCTGTTTTTT.

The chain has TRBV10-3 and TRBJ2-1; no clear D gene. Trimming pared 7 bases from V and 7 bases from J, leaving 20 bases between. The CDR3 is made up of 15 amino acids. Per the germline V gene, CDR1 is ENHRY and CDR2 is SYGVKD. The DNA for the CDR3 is TGTGCCATCATCGGAACCGTGGCCGAGAGGAATGAGCAGTTCTTC. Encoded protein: CAIIGTVAERNEQFF.